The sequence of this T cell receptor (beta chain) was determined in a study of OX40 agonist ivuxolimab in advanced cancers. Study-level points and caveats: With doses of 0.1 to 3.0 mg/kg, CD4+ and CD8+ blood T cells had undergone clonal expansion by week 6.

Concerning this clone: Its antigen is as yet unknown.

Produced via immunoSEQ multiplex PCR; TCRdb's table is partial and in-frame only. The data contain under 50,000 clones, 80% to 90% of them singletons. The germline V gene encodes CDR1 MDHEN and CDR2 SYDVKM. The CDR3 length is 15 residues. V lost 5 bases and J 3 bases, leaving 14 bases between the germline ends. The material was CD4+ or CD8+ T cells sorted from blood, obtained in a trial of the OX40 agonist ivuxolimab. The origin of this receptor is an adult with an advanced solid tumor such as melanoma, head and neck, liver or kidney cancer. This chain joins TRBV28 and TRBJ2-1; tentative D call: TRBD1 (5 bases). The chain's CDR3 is CASSSVGVGYNEQFF. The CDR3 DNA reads TGTGCCAGCAGTAGCGTAGGGGTTGGCTACAATGAGCAGTTCTTC.